These T cell receptor beta chains were read from a single sample in a study of T cell responses to AZD1222 COVID-19 vaccine. Repertoires were generated with immunoSEQ multiplex PCR, while TCRdb's copy carries only in-frame clones and drops some. The sample has tens of thousands of clones, 75% to 90% seen once. The sequences come from peripheral blood, collected 28 days after the second AZD1222 dose. The receptors derive from an adult who received the AZD1222 COVID-19 vaccine. Both conserved end residues are part of each CDR3. Fields, in order: J gene, clone size, V gene, D gene, CDR3 DNA, CDR3 protein. The D gene is left open where the match is weak. Size is stated for part of the rows, as once, few or many counts, or as a class when the clone is expanded.

>TRBJ2-2|NA|TRBV5-3|NA
TGTGCCAGAAGCACCTCGACCGCGTTCGCGAACACCGGGGAGCTGTTTTTT
CARSTSTAFANTGELFF
>TRBJ1-1|NA|TRBV11-2|TRBD1
TGTGCCAGCAGCTGGACAGGGCCCAGTCAAGCTTTCTTT
CASSWTGPSQAFF
>TRBJ2-2|NA|TRBV9|NA
TGTGCCAGCAGCGTTGGAACCGGGGAGCTGTTTTTT
CASSVGTGELFF
>TRBJ2-3|NA|TRBV23-1|TRBD2
TGCGCCAGCAGTCTCGGACTAGCCCTAGAGGAGGATACGCAGTATTTT
CASSLGLALEEDTQYF
>TRBJ2-5|NA|TRBV11-2|NA
TGTGCCAGCAGCTTCAGGGGCCTAGCCGTCGGCCGCCCCCAAGAGACCCAGTACTTC
CASSFRGLAVGRPQETQYF
>TRBJ2-3|NA|TRBV6-2/TRBV6-3|TRBD2
TGTGCCAGCAGTTCCCGAGGGACTAGGGGCACAGATACGCAGTATTTT
CASSSRGTRGTDTQYF
>TRBJ1-6|NA|TRBV4-1|TRBD1
TGCGCCAGCAGCCAAGCGGGACAGGGGGGACGATCTAATTCACCCCTCCACTTT
CASSQAGQGGRSNSPLHF
>TRBJ2-5|NA|TRBV28|NA
TGTGCCAGCAGCAGTTTATTAGGCTTCCAAGAGACCCAGTACTTC
CASSSLLGFQETQYF
>TRBJ2-2|NA|TRBV7-2|NA
TGTGCCAGCAGCCCTCGGGGCAACCGCTTGAACACCGGGGAGCTGTTTTTT
CASSPRGNRLNTGELFF
>TRBJ1-3|NA|TRBV4-2|NA
TGTGCCAGCAGCCAAAATCAGGGCCGATACTCTGGAAACACCATATATTTT
CASSQNQGRYSGNTIYF
>TRBJ1-2|NA|TRBV5-1|NA
TGCGCCAGCAGCTTGGCCGGAGGGCATGGCTACACCTTC
CASSLAGGHGYTF
>TRBJ2-2|NA|TRBV23-1|NA
TGCGCCAGCAGTCAAGCCCCCGTCCGCCCGAACACCGGGGAGCTGTTTTTT
CASSQAPVRPNTGELFF
>TRBJ1-4|NA|TRBV19|NA
TGTGCCAGTAGTCTTCAGTGGGGGCCGAATGAAAAACTGTTTTTT
CASSLQWGPNEKLFF
>TRBJ1-2|NA|TRBV18|NA
TGTGCCAGCTCACCGGACAGACCCGGGTATGGCTACACCTTC
CASSPDRPGYGYTF
>TRBJ2-1|once|TRBV5-5|TRBD2
TGTGCCAGCAGCTTGCTCCCCACCATTAGCGGGGGGGAACACAATGAGCAGTTCTTC
CASSLLPTISGGEHNEQFF
>TRBJ1-2|NA|TRBV3-1/TRBV3-2|NA
TGTGCCAGCAGCCAAGATGGGGGAGGTGGATATGGCTACACCTTC
CASSQDGGGGYGYTF
>TRBJ1-3|NA|TRBV9|NA
TGTGCCAGCAGCGGTGAAGCGTCCGGAAACACCATATATTTT
CASSGEASGNTIYF
>TRBJ1-5|NA|TRBV10-3|NA
TGTGCCATCAGTGATGGGGGAGGGAAGCCCCAGCATTTT
CAISDGGGKPQHF
>TRBJ1-3|NA|TRBV7-9|NA
TGTGCCAGCAGCTTAGCCCAAGGAAACACCATATATTTT
CASSLAQGNTIYF
>TRBJ2-5|NA|TRBV4-3|NA
TGCGCCAGCAGCCAGGAGACCCAAGAGACCCAGTACTTC
CASSQETQETQYF
>TRBJ1-2|NA|TRBV19|NA
TGTGGAGCCCGAAGTGGGAACTATGGCTACACCTTC
CGARSGNYGYTF
>TRBJ1-2|few|TRBV4-1|NA
TGCGCCAGCAGCCAAATGTTGAACAGGGAGGGTGGCTACACCTTC
CASSQMLNREGGYTF
>TRBJ1-1|NA|TRBV10-3|NA
TGTGCCATCAGTGGCACTCTGGAGAACACTGAAGCTTTCTTT
CAISGTLENTEAFF
>TRBJ2-2|NA|TRBV5-1|NA
TGCGCCAGCAGCTTGGCGGGGGCCGCGGGGGAGCTGTTTTTT
CASSLAGAAGELFF
>TRBJ1-1|once|TRBV5-1|NA
TGCGCCAGCAGCTTGATCACAGGAGTCATGAAAACTGAAGCTTTCTTT
CASSLITGVMKTEAFF
>TRBJ2-1|NA|TRBV11-3|NA
TGTGCCAGCAGCTTAGGTACGGGAAACGAGCAGTTCTTC
CASSLGTGNEQFF
>TRBJ1-5|NA|TRBV11-1|NA
TGTGCCAGCAGCTTAGGGGGTACAAATCAGCCCCAGCATTTT
CASSLGGTNQPQHF
>TRBJ2-1|NA|TRBV9|NA
TGTGCCAGCAGCGTAGCGGGGGACCTCTACAATGAGCAGTTCTTC
CASSVAGDLYNEQFF
>TRBJ2-5|NA|TRBV24-1|TRBD1
TGTGCCACCAGCCATCCGGGACAGCCCCAAGAGACCCAGTACTTC
CATSHPGQPQETQYF
>TRBJ2-5|NA|TRBV7-9|TRBD1
TGTGCCAGCAGTTCGGGACAGGGGGTTCAAGAGACCCAGTACTTC
CASSSGQGVQETQYF
>TRBJ1-2|NA|TRBV28|TRBD1
TGTGCCAGCAGTTTACGATTTCCGGGACAGGGGGACTATGGCTACACCTTC
CASSLRFPGQGDYGYTF
>TRBJ1-4|once|TRBV6-2/TRBV6-3|NA
TGTGCCAGCAGTTACTCGACTGGCAGGCCAGTCGGTGAAAAACTGTTTTTT
CASSYSTGRPVGEKLFF
>TRBJ2-2|NA|TRBV11-2|NA
TGTGCCAGCAGCTTAGGGACACGGAACACCGGGGAGCTGTTTTTT
CASSLGTRNTGELFF
>TRBJ1-1|NA|TRBV19|TRBD1
TGTGCCAGTACCGGGACAGGGGGCCGAACTGAAGCTTTCTTT
CASTGTGGRTEAFF
>TRBJ2-2|NA|TRBV5-4|TRBD2
TGTGCCAGCAGCTTTGGGGGGGACACCGGGGAGCTGTTTTTT
CASSFGGDTGELFF
>TRBJ1-6|NA|TRBV25-1|TRBD1
TGTGCCAGCAGTGAATCCACAGGGGTGAATTCACCCCTCCACTTT
CASSESTGVNSPLHF
>TRBJ2-1|NA|TRBV5-1|NA
TGCGCCAGCAGCCCGGACGCAGGCTACTCCAGGATATCCTACAATGAGCAGTTCTTC
CASSPDAGYSRISYNEQFF
>TRBJ2-3|NA|TRBV19|TRBD2
TGTGCCAGTAGTAAGGGTAGCGGGATTAGCACAGATACGCAGTATTTT
CASSKGSGISTDTQYF
>TRBJ2-6|NA|TRBV7-7|NA
TGTGCCAGCAGCTTAGGGGCGAGGTTCGGGGCCAACGTCCTGACTTTC
CASSLGARFGANVLTF
>TRBJ2-1|once|TRBV6-6|NA
TGTGCCAGCACCGAGACGGGGGACTATGAGCAGTTCTTC
CASTETGDYEQFF
>TRBJ1-1|NA|TRBV3-1/TRBV3-2|TRBD1
TGTGCCAGCAGCCAAGGGCGTGGCAGGGGGCTGGAAGCTTTCTTT
CASSQGRGRGLEAFF
>TRBJ2-2|NA|TRBV4-2|TRBD1
TGTGCCAGCAGCGTATACGGGACAGGGACGGGCGGGGAGCTGTTTTTT
CASSVYGTGTGGELFF
>TRBJ2-2|NA|TRBV2|NA
TGTGCCAGCAGCCAGGGGTCCGGGGAGCTGTTTTTT
CASSQGSGELFF
>TRBJ2-1|NA|TRBV6-2/TRBV6-3|TRBD2
TGTGCCAGCAGTTCCAGAGCTAGCGGGGGGGCTTACAATGAGCAGTTCTTC
CASSSRASGGAYNEQFF
>TRBJ2-3|NA|TRBV10-3|NA
TGTGCCATCAGCGGTTCCGGGGATACGCAGTATTTT
CAISGSGDTQYF
>TRBJ2-3|NA|TRBV7-3|TRBD1
TGTGCCAGCAGCGAAGACAGGGCCCAAGCAGATACGCAGTATTTT
CASSEDRAQADTQYF
>TRBJ2-3|once|TRBV7-6|TRBD2
TGTGCCAGCAGCCCGCCGCCAGCGGGGGGACCAGATACGCAGTATTTT
CASSPPPAGGPDTQYF
>TRBJ2-1|NA|TRBV21-1|NA
TGTGCCAGCAGCAAATTAAAGTCGCTAGCCCCGGGTGATGAGCAGTTCTTC
CASSKLKSLAPGDEQFF
>TRBJ1-5|few|TRBV6-2/TRBV6-3|NA
TGTGCCAGCAGTTATGGACGGAAACATAGCAATCAGCCCCAGCATTTT
CASSYGRKHSNQPQHF
>TRBJ2-6|NA|TRBV9|NA
TGTGCCAGCAGCGTAGACGTATCGGGGGCCAACGTCCTGACTTTC
CASSVDVSGANVLTF
>TRBJ1-1|NA|TRBV19|NA
TGTGCCAGTAGAGGTGTGGGGCGGGGTACTGAAGCTTTCTTT
CASRGVGRGTEAFF
>TRBJ2-1|once|TRBV3-1/TRBV3-2|TRBD1
TGTGCCAGCAGCCGGGACAGGGGGCTTTACAATGAGCAGTTCTTC
CASSRDRGLYNEQFF
>TRBJ1-1|NA|TRBV13|NA
TGTGCCAGCAGCGGAAAACAGGGAATGAACACTGAAGCTTTCTTT
CASSGKQGMNTEAFF
>TRBJ1-6|NA|TRBV19|TRBD1
TGTGCCAGTAGCATTAATCGGGACAGGGGCTCACCCCTCCACTTT
CASSINRDRGSPLHF
>TRBJ2-4|NA|TRBV6-1|NA
TGTGCCAGCAGTGAAGCGGGGAACGCCAAAAACATTCAGTACTTC
CASSEAGNAKNIQYF